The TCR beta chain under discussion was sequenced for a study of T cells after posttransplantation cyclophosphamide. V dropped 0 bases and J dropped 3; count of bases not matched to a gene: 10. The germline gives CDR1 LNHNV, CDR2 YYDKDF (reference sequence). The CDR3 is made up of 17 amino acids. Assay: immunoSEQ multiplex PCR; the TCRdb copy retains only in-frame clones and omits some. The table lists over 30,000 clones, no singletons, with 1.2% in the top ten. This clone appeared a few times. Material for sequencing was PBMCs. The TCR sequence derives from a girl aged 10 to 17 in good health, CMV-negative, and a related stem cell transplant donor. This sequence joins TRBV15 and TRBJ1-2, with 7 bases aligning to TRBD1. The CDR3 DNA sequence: TGTGCCACCAGCAGAGAGTATGAGACAGGGCTTTACTATGGCTACACCTTC. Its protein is CATSREYETGLYYGYTF.